The 26 T cell receptor beta chains presented below share a single source sample, sequenced in a study of early T cells in non-severe SARS-CoV-2 infection. Via MiXCR, TCRdb re-called the 5' RACE reads, giving one row per CDR3 protein. The table shows around 70,000 distinct CDR3 sequences, with about 11% occurring only once. Sequencing was carried out using whole blood. The receptors stem from an adult who was a healthcare worker with PCR-confirmed SARS-CoV-2 infection or an uninfected control (not recorded which).

The table lists this clonotype with many counts. V and J are TRBV5-1 and TRBJ2-7; unclear D gene. Between the trimmed V and J ends, which lost 2 bases and 0 bases, there was a span of 9 bases. The CDR3 is 14 residues long. The germline V gene encodes CDR1 SGHRS and CDR2 YFSETQ. CDR3 sequence: CASSLGRFSYEQYF. As DNA, the CDR3 is TGCGCCAGCAGCTTAGGCAGGTTCTCCTACGAGCAGTACTTC. Variable domain in full (rest from reference TRBV5-1 and TRBJ2-7): KAGVTQTPRYLIKTRGQQVTLSCSPISGHRSVSWYQQTPGQGLQFLFEYFSETQRNKGNFPGRFSGRQFSNSRSEMNVSTLELGDSALYLCASSLGRFSYEQYFGPGTRLTVT.

The rearrangement links TRBV7-2 to TRBJ2-1; 12 bases agree with TRBD2. The CDR3 loop spans 15 amino acids. Germline V CDR1 and CDR2: SGHTA, FQGNSA. With V trimmed by 5 bases and J by 8 bases, 7 bases remained unmatched. CDR3 nucleotide sequence: TGTGCCAGCAGCCCGACTAGCGGGAGATTCTATGAGCAGTTCTTC. Its translation: CASSPTSGRFYEQFF.

The chain couples TRBV6-2 or TRBV6-3 to TRBJ2-3; no definite D call. The CDR3 is made up of 14 amino acids. V was trimmed by 3 bases and J by 6 bases, leaving 13 bases between them. CDR1 is MNHEY and CDR2 is SVGEGT in the germline V gene. The CDR3 coding sequence is TGTGCCAGCAGTTATCATGTGCTTCAGGATACGCAGTATTTT. The encoded protein is CASSYHVLQDTQYF.

The J gene is TRBJ2-1, the V gene TRBV5-1; 11 bases align to TRBD2. The CDR3 loop spans 13 amino acids. V shed 5 bases, J shed 10 bases, and the junction held 5 bases outside the gene matches. Per the germline V gene, CDR1 is SGHRS and CDR2 is YFSETQ. The CDR3 DNA reads TGCGCCAGCAGACTAGCGGGAGATAGAGAGCAGTTCTTC. Its protein is CASRLAGDREQFF.

The chain recombines TRBV19 with TRBJ1-4; TRBD1 matches at 10 bases. The CDR3 length is 17 residues. Germline V CDR1 and CDR2: LNHDA, SQIVND (reference sequence). After removal of 3 bases from V and 8 bases from J, the junction contained 12 bases not matched to a gene. The CDR3 DNA reads as TGTGCCAGTAGTATCGGATTGGGACAGGGGAGGACAGAAAAACTGTTTTTT. Translating it yields CASSIGLGQGRTEKLFF.

This clonotype was counted between two and nine times. The rearrangement uses TRBV28 and TRBJ2-7, with TRBD2 matching over 9 bases. CDR1 and CDR2 from the germline V gene are MDHEN and SYDVKM. This CDR3 has 19 amino acids. V lost 4 bases to trimming and J lost 2 bases; unmatched junction nucleotides: 18. This CDR3 is CASSSNLGSGSSRPYEQYF. The CDR3 region has the DNA TGTGCCAGCAGTTCCAATTTGGGTAGCGGGAGCTCACGACCCTACGAGCAGTACTTC.

The chain uses TRBV20-1 and TRBJ2-3; a weak D match, TRBD2 (5 bases). Germline lookup yields CDR1 DFQATT and CDR2 SNEGSKA (reference sequence). This CDR3 has 16 amino acids. Trimming pared 1 base from V and 2 bases from J, leaving 16 bases between. The chain's CDR3 is CSARGGIAGYTDTQYF. Written as DNA, the CDR3 is TGCAGTGCTAGAGGGGGTATTGCGGGTTACACAGATACGCAGTATTTT.

With regard to this clonotype: One end of the junction is discordant with germline, which a read error may explain. The CDR3 DNA reads as TGTGGGACTCCCGGAATCTACGAGCAGTACTTC. Protein: CGTPGIYEQYF. V usage is TRBV20-1 and J usage is TRBJ2-7; D is perhaps TRBD2 (6 bases). The CDR3 totals 11 residues. Germline CDR1 reads DFQATT; CDR2 reads SNEGSKA (reference sequence).

This clonotype was seen ten or more times. DNA for the CDR3: TGCGCCAGCACCGGGCTGAGCTCCTACAATGAGCAGTTCTTC. Translated: CASTGLSSYNEQFF. The chain links TRBV10-2 to TRBJ2-1; D uncertain. The germline V gene encodes CDR1 WSHSY and CDR2 SAAADI. Trimming cost V 7 bases and J 0 bases, with 10 bases left between them. The CDR3 contains 14 residues.

This clonotype was found a few times. The chain recombines TRBV7-2 with TRBJ1-2; D may be TRBD1 (5 bases). This CDR3 spans 16 amino acids. Germline V CDR1 and CDR2: SGHTA, FQGNSA. Trimming removed 5 bases from V and 5 bases from J, with 21 bases in between. CDR3 loop: CASSLRAAGTAYGYTF. DNA of the CDR3: TGTGCCAGCAGCCTAAGAGCAGCCGGGACGGCTTATGGCTACACCTTC.

Comments on this clonotype: A much more abundant neighbour one base away suggests this may be a read error. V gene TRBV1 combines with J gene TRBJ1-4; the table's D call TRBD1 went unverified against the DNA. TRBV1 is noted as a pseudogene. The CDR3 has 14 residues. The CDR3 here is CTTDTGATNEKLFF. The CDR3 nucleotides read TGCACCACCGACACAGGTGCCACTAATGAAAAACTGTTTTTT.

The sample holds many counts of this clonotype. J is TRBJ2-4 and V is TRBV10-3; 7 bases are shared with TRBD1. Germline V gene data show CDR1 as ENHRY and CDR2 as SYGVKD. The CDR3 has 16 amino acids. The trim removed 6 bases at V and 0 bases at J, leaving 8 bases unmatched. The CDR3 protein is CAISLGQNLAKNIQYF. DNA of the CDR3: TGTGCCATCAGCCTGGGACAGAACTTAGCCAAAAACATTCAGTACTTC.

In its sample, this clonotype was seen a few times. The chain has TRBV27 and TRBJ2-3; no firm D call. Deletions cut 3 bases from V and 1 base from J, with 5 bases between. The germline CDR1 and CDR2 sequences are MNHEY and SMNVEV (reference sequence). The CDR3 spans 13 residues. DNA of the CDR3: TGTGCCAGCAGTTTTAAGGGCACAGATACGCAGTATTTT. This codes for CASSFKGTDTQYF.

This chain connects TRBV30 to TRBJ1-1; a weak D match, TRBD1 (6 bases). This CDR3 is built from 13 residues. From germline, CDR1 is GTSNPN and CDR2 SVGIG (reference sequence). Between the trimmed V and J ends, which lost 3 bases and 1 base, there was a span of 9 bases. CDR3 DNA sequence: TGTGCCTGGAGCCTCAGGGGGAACACTGAAGCTTTCTTT. As protein: CAWSLRGNTEAFF. Full variable domain (rest looked up from reference TRBV30 and TRBJ1-1): SQTIHQWPATLVQPVGSPLSLECTVEGTSNPNLYWYRQAAGRGLQLLFYSVGIGQISSEVPQNLSASRPQDRQFILSSKKLLLSDSGFYLCAWSLRGNTEAFFGQGTRLTVV.

This clonotype has a handful of counts. The genes are TRBV6-2 or TRBV6-3 and TRBJ2-7; maybe TRBD2 (5 bases). CDR3 length equals 14 residues. CDR1 and CDR2 (germline): MNHEY, SVGEGT. V lost 8 bases, J lost 4 bases, and 18 bases lay in between. The CDR3 protein is CASEERNHPYEQYF. CDR3 coding DNA: TGTGCCAGCGAAGAGCGGAACCACCCTTACGAGCAGTACTTC.

This chain uses TRBV6-1 with TRBJ2-6, with unresolved D. Trimming took off 8 bases at V and 0 bases at J, with 11 bases between the two ends. CDR3 size: 15 residues. CDR1 MNHNS and CDR2 SASEGT come from the germline V gene. The CDR3 is CASYASRSGANVLTF. The CDR3 nucleotides are TGTGCCAGCTACGCGTCCCGCTCTGGGGCCAACGTCCTGACTTTC.

This clonotype was seen a few times. V usage is TRBV5-4 and J usage is TRBJ1-3; 10 bases map to TRBD1. The CDR3 is 16 amino acids. V gave up 0 bases and J gave up 2 bases; unmatched junction bases: 2. From germline, CDR1 is SGHNT and CDR2 YYREEE (reference sequence). The CDR3 nucleotides read TGTGCCAGCAGCTTGGGGGGGACAGGGGCTGGAAACACCATATATTTT. Its protein is CASSLGGTGAGNTIYF.

This clonotype was observed a handful of times. This chain links TRBV6-1 with TRBJ1-1, with D uncertain. V shed 5 bases and J shed 4 bases, with 11 bases lying between them. This CDR3 has 13 residues. Germline V gene sequence: CDR1 MNHNS, CDR2 SASEGT. The CDR3 sequence: CASSSDGVTEAFF. Written as DNA, the CDR3 is TGTGCCAGCAGTTCAGACGGGGTCACTGAAGCTTTCTTT.

This clonotype was counted between two and nine times. V is TRBV20-1 and J is TRBJ2-2; D call uncertain. The V and J ends lost 6 bases and 0 bases respectively, with 8 bases between them. The CDR3 has 13 amino acids. In germline, CDR1 is DFQATT, CDR2 SNEGSKA (reference sequence). The CDR3 DNA reads TGCAGTGCCAGACAAACGAACACCGGGGAGCTGTTTTTT. Encoded protein: CSARQTNTGELFF.

This clonotype has at least ten counts. The chain uses TRBV12-3 or TRBV12-4 and TRBJ2-1; weak D call: TRBD2 (6 bases). Trimming removed 6 bases from V and 10 bases from J, with 10 bases in between. This CDR3 is built from 11 residues. CDR3 sequence (DNA): TGTGCCAGCAGCCCCGCGGGAGAGCAGTTCTTC. This codes for CASSPAGEQFF.

This clonotype showed up many times. The chain has TRBV12-3 or TRBV12-4 and TRBJ2-2; 14 nucleotides line up with TRBD2. The V gene end was trimmed by 6 bases and the J gene end by 4 bases; junction bases not matched to a gene: 4. The CDR3 length is 16 residues. CDR3 in amino acids: CASSLTSGRATGELFF. The CDR3 bases are TGTGCCAGCAGCTTGACTAGCGGGAGGGCCACCGGGGAGCTGTTTTTT.

This sequence joins TRBV30 and TRBJ2-7; D unclear. V was trimmed by 0 bases and J by 0 bases, leaving 6 bases between them. The length of the CDR3 is 13 residues. In germline, CDR1 is GTSNPN, CDR2 SVGIG (reference sequence). CDR3 region: CAWSVASSYEQYF. The CDR3, as DNA: TGTGCCTGGAGTGTAGCCAGCTCCTACGAGCAGTACTTC.

The table lists this clonotype with a few counts. The genes are TRBV28 and TRBJ2-3; D possibly corresponds to TRBD2 (5 bases). This CDR3 spans 14 amino acids. V gave up 2 bases and J gave up 4 bases, with 10 bases separating them. Germline V CDR1 and CDR2: MDHEN, SYDVKM. In DNA form, the CDR3 reads TGTGCCAGCAGTTTAGCCGGGGTCTCAGATACGCAGTATTTT. It codes for CASSLAGVSDTQYF.

In this sample, this clonotype turned up many times. The chain uses TRBV4-1 and TRBJ2-3, with D perhaps matching TRBD2 (5 bases). Per germline, CDR1 MGHRA and CDR2 YSYEKL. Trimming took 0 bases from V and 5 from J, leaving 9 bases between them. The CDR3 length is 14 residues. CDR3 nucleotide sequence: TGCGCCAGCAGCCAAGACGGGAAACAAGATACGCAGTATTTT. Translated, it gives CASSQDGKQDTQYF.

This clonotype was counted ten times or more. The V gene is TRBV6-2 or TRBV6-3, the J gene TRBJ2-1; D possibly corresponds to TRBD2 (6 bases). Germline CDR1 and CDR2: MNHEY and SVGEGT. CDR3 length: 12 residues. Trimming pared 6 bases from V and 10 bases from J, leaving 13 bases between. CDR3 sequence reads: CASSHGGIEQFF. CDR3 in DNA: TGTGCCAGCAGCCACGGCGGGATCGAGCAGTTCTTC.

This clonotype was seen more than once but under ten times. The chain is built from TRBV7-2 and TRBJ2-7; D call uncertain. Per germline, CDR1 SGHTA and CDR2 FQGNSA. The CDR3 runs to 14 residues. With 1 base removed from V and 3 bases from J, the gap between germline ends came to 10 bases. As DNA, the CDR3 is TGTGCCAGCAGCTTAGGTGTCGGCCTCTACGAGCAGTACTTC. Protein sequence: CASSLGVGLYEQYF.